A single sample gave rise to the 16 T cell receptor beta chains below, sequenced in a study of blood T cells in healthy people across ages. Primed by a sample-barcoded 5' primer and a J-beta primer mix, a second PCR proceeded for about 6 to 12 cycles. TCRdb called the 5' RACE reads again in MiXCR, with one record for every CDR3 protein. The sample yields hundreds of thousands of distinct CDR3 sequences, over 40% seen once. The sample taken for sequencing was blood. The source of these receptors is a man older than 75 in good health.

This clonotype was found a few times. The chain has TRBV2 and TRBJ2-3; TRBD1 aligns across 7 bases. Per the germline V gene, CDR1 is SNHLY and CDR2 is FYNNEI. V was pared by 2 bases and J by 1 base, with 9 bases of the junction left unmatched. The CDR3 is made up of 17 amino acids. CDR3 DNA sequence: TGTGCCAGCAGTGAAATGTTAGTTACAGGGGGCACAGATACGCAGTATTTT. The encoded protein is CASSEMLVTGGTDTQYF.

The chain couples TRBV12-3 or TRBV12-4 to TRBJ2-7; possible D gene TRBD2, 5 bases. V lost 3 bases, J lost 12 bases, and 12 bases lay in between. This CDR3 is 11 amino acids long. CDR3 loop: CASSFGETRYF. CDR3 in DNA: TGTGCCAGCAGTTTTGGGGAGACCCGGTACTTC.

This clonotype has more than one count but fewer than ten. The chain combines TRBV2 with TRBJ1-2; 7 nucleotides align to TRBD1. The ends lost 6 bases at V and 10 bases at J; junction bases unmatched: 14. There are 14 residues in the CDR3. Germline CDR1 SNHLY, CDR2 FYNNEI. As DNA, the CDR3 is TGTGCCAGCAGCCTACAGGGGACTTACCGGGACTACACCTTC. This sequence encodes CASSLQGTYRDYTF.

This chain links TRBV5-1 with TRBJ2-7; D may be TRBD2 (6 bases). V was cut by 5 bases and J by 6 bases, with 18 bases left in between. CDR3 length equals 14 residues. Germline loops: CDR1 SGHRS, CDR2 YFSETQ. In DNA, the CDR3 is TGCGCCAGCAGACCCGACTTCCAGCGGGCCGAGCAGTACTTC. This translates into CASRPDFQRAEQYF. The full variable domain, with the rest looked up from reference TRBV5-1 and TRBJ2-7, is KAGVTQTPRYLIKTRGQQVTLSCSPISGHRSVSWYQQTPGQGLQFLFEYFSETQRNKGNFPGRFSGRQFSNSRSEMNVSTLELGDSALYLCASRPDFQRAEQYFGPGTRLTVT.

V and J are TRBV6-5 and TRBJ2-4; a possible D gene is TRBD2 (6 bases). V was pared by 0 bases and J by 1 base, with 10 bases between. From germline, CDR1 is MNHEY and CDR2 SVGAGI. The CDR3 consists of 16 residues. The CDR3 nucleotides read TGTGCCAGCAGTTACTCCCCTAGCGTGGCCAAAAACATTCAGTACTTC. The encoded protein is CASSYSPSVAKNIQYF.

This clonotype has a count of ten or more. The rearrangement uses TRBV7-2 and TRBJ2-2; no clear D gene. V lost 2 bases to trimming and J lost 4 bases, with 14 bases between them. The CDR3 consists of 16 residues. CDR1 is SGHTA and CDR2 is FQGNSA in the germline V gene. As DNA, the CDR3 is TGTGCCAGCAGCTTATTTACCGGAGATCCCACCGGGGAGCTGTTTTTT. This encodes CASSLFTGDPTGELFF.

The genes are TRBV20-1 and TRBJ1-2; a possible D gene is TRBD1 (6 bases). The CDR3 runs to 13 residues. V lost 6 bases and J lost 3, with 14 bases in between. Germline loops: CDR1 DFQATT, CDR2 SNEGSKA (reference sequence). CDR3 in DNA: TGCAGTGCCAAACAGGGCCTCGACTATGGCTACACCTTC. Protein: CSAKQGLDYGYTF.

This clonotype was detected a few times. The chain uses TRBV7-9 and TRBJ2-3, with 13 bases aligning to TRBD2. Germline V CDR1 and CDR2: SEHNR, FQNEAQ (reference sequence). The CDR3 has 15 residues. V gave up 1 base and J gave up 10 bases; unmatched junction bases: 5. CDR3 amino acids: CASSLELAGGPAQYF. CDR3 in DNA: TGTGCCAGCAGCTTAGAACTAGCGGGAGGGCCTGCGCAGTATTTT. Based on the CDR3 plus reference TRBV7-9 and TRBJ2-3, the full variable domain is DTGVSQNPRHKITKRGQNVTFRCDPISEHNRLYWYRQTLGQGPEFLTYFQNEAQLEKSRLLSDRFSAERPKGSFSTLEIQRTEQGDSAMYLCASSLELAGGPAQYFGPGTRLTVL.

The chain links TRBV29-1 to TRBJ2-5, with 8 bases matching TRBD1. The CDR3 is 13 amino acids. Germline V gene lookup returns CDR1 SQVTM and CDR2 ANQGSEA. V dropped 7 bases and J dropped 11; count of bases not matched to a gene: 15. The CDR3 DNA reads TGCAGCGCGAGACAGGGGTTTAGGAATGAGCAGTACTTC. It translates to CSARQGFRNEQYF. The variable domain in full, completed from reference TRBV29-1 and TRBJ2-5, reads SAVISQKPSRDICQRGTSLTIQCQVDSQVTMMFWYRQQPGQSLTLIATANQGSEATYESGFVIDKFPISRPNLTFSTLTVSNMSPEDSSIYLCSARQGFRNEQYFGPGTRLLVL.

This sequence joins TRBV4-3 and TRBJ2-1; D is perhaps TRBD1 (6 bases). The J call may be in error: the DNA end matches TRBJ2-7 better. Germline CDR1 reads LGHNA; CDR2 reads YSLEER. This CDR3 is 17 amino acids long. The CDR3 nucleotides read TGCGCCAGCAGCCGAAGATGGGGGCAAAGCTCCTACAATGAGCAGTACTTC. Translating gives CASSRRWGQSSYNEQYF.

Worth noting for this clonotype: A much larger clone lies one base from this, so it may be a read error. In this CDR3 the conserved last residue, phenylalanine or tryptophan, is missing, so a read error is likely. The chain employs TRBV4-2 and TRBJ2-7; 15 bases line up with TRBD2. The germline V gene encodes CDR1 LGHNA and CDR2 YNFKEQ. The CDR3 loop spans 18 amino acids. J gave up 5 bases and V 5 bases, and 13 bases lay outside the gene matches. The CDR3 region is CASSDVPRTSGRGNEQYL. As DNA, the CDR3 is TGTGCCAGCAGCGATGTACCCCGGACTAGCGGGAGGGGAAACGAGCAGTACTTA.

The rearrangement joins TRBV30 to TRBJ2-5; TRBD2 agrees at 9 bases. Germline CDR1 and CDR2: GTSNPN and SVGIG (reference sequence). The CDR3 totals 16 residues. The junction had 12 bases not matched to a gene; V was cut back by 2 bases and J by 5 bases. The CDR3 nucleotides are TGTGCCTGGAGTAACAGGGCTAGCGGGACGATGGAGACCCAGTACTTC. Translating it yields CAWSNRASGTMETQYF. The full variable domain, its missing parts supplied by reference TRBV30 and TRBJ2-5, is SQTIHQWPATLVQPVGSPLSLECTVEGTSNPNLYWYRQAAGRGLQLLFYSVGIGQISSEVPQNLSASRPQDRQFILSSKKLLLSDSGFYLCAWSNRASGTMETQYFGPGTRLLVL.

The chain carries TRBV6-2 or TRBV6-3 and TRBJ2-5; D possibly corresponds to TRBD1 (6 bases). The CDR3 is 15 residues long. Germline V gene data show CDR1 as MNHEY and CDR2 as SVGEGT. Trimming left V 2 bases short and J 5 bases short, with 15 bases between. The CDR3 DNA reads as TGTGCCAGCAGTTACGCTGGCAGGGGTGGCGAGACCCAGTACTTC. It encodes CASSYAGRGGETQYF.

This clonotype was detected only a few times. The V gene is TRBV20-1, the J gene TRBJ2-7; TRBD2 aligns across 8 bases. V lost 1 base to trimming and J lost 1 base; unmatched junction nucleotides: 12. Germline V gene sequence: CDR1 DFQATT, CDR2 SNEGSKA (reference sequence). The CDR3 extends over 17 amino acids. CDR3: CSARALIPRGGSYEQYF. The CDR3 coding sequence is TGCAGTGCTAGAGCCCTCATCCCACGGGGGGGATCCTACGAGCAGTACTTC.

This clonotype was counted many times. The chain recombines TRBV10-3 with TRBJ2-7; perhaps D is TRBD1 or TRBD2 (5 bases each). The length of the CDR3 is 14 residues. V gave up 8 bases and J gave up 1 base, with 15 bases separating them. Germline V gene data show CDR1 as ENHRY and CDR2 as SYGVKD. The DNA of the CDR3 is TGTGCCATCGCCGCCTGGGACGGTTCCTACGAGCAGTACTTC. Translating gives CAIAAWDGSYEQYF.

In DNA, the CDR3 is TGTGCCAGCAGCCCGGTGGGGGGAGATACAGATACGCAGTATTTT. This codes for CASSPVGGDTDTQYF. This chain links TRBV7-2 with TRBJ2-3, with D possibly matching TRBD2 (6 bases). The CDR3 extends over 15 amino acids. Germline CDR1 reads SGHTA; CDR2 reads FQGNSA. Trimming cost V 5 bases and J 3 bases, with 15 bases left between them.